This TCR beta chain was recovered during a study of blood T cell repertoires in COVID-19. Across the whole study: Researchers got acute and convalescent COVID-19 samples from the United States, Italy and Spain. Nucleic acid was either cDNA or gDNA, and it came from T cells, B-cell-depleted T cells, or PBMCs.

The CDR3 consists of 15 residues. V was trimmed by 0 bases and J by 0 bases, leaving 8 bases between them. Germline loops: CDR1 LGHDT, CDR2 YNNKEL (reference sequence). This clone was observed a single time. Patients at the Seattle site were enrolled during active infection and followed longitudinally. Per the study methods: Estimation of nucleated cell counts was performed using reference gene primer amplification. Generated by immunoSEQ multiplex PCR, the TCRdb table keeps only in-frame clones and is missing some. V, J and clone size reflect that table, while D and trimming were determined from the DNA. The repertoire consists of fewer than 250,000 clones, with over 90% occurring once and the leading ten covering roughly 0.89%.

Sequencing was done on a sample of peripheral blood. The J gene is TRBJ1-1, the V gene TRBV3-1 (or the pseudogene TRBV3-2); unclear D gene. This clonotype was sampled from a man aged 25 to 45 with COVID-19, enrolled during active disease. CDR3 sequence: CASSQESIMNTEAFF. The CDR3 DNA reads TGTGCCAGCAGCCAAGAATCTATAATGAACACTGAAGCTTTCTTT.